These 28 T cell receptor beta chains came from one sample sequenced in a study of CD8+CD57+ T cells in acquired aplastic anemia. Genomic DNA was employed as the template in profiling TCR beta VDJ and CDR3. Via MiXCR, TCRdb re-called the reads, giving one row per CDR3 protein. The repertoire holds 120,000 or so distinct CDR3 sequences, 50% to 70% seen once, with approximately 28% in the top ten. Patients picked for sequencing had shown CD8+CD57+ cell expansion detected by flow cytometry. Material: sorted CD4+, CD8+, or CD8+CD57+ T cells (not recorded which) from PBMCs. The receptors come from a human donor with aplastic anemia.

The rearrangement joins TRBV19 to TRBJ1-1; D perhaps matches TRBD1 (5 bases). V lost 4 bases to trimming and J lost 8 bases, with 14 bases between them. The CDR3 has 13 amino acids. Per germline, CDR1 LNHDA and CDR2 SQIVND (reference sequence). DNA for the CDR3: TGTGCCAGTAGTAGTAGAGGGCAGGGAGAAGCTTTCTTT. It specifies CASSSRGQGEAFF. The entire variable domain, with the rest obtained from reference TRBV19 and TRBJ1-1, is as follows: DGGITQSPKYLFRKEGQNVTLSCEQNLNHDAMYWYRQDPGQGLRLIYYSQIVNDFQKGDIAEGYSVSREKKESFPLTVTSAQKNPTAFYLCASSSRGQGEAFFGQGTRLTVV.

The table lists this clonotype with many counts. The V call is TRBV9, the J call TRBJ1-2; a weak D match, TRBD1 (6 bases). Trimming stripped 3 bases from V and 1 base from J, with 13 bases between. Germline loops: CDR1 SGDLS, CDR2 YYNGEE. This CDR3 region has 15 residues. DNA for the CDR3: TGTGCCAGCAGCGCTCTAGTACAGGGTAACTATGGCTACACCTTC. Protein: CASSALVQGNYGYTF.

As for this clonotype: A clone one base away is much larger, so this may be a read error. V and J are TRBV11-2 and TRBJ2-7; no clear D. Germline CDR1 and CDR2: SGHAT and FQNNGV. This CDR3 is built from 14 residues. CDR3 amino acids: CDSSYFGLTYEQYF. For the CDR3, the DNA is TGTGACAGCAGTTATTTCGGCCTAACCTACGAGCAGTACTTC.

This clonotype was seen ten or more times. V gene TRBV4-2 combines with J gene TRBJ2-7; the D gene is possibly TRBD2 (6 bases). Germline CDR1 and CDR2: LGHNA and YNFKEQ. This CDR3 comprises 13 residues. The germline V and J ends were trimmed by 3 bases and 2 bases, with 8 bases remaining between them. The CDR3 loop reads CASSQDYTYEQYF. The CDR3 DNA reads TGTGCCAGCAGCCAGGACTATACCTACGAGCAGTACTTC.

This clonotype has only one observation. The chain carries TRBV2 and TRBJ2-7; the D gene is possibly TRBD2 (6 bases). V was trimmed by 6 bases and J by 2 bases, leaving 20 bases between them. The CDR3 length is 16 residues. CDR1 is SNHLY and CDR2 is FYNNEI in the germline V gene. CDR3 loop: CASRFPRGGAPYEQYF. The CDR3 coding sequence is TGTGCCAGCAGATTCCCGCGGGGCGGGGCGCCCTACGAGCAGTACTTC. Using reference TRBV2 and TRBJ2-7 for the parts outside the CDR3, the full variable domain is EPEVTQTPSHQVTQMGQEVILRCVPISNHLYFYWYRQILGQKVEFLVSFYNNEISEKSEIFDDQFSVERPDGSNFTLKIRSTKLEDSAMYFCASRFPRGGAPYEQYFGPGTRLTVT.

The rearrangement uses TRBV20-1 and TRBJ2-7; no firm D call. The CDR3 loop spans 12 amino acids. The germline gives CDR1 DFQATT, CDR2 SNEGSKA (reference sequence). V dropped 0 bases and J dropped 2 bases, with 5 bases sitting between them. CDR3 in DNA: TGCAGTGCTAGAGATATCACCTACGAGCAGTACTTC. Protein product: CSARDITYEQYF.

The gene calls are TRBV10-3 and TRBJ1-2; D remains ambiguous. The CDR3 length is 13 residues. V shed 0 bases and J shed 5 bases, with 7 bases lying between them. Germline CDR1 reads ENHRY; CDR2 reads SYGVKD. The CDR3 region has the DNA TGTGCCATCAGTGAGTCCGGTCCGTATGGCTACACCTTC. Translation gives CAISESGPYGYTF.

A remark on this clonotype: Mismatch with germline at one junction end may stem from a read error. This chain links TRBV11-1 with TRBJ2-7; 11 bases match TRBD2. The length of the CDR3 is 17 residues. Looked up from germline, CDR1 is SGHAT and CDR2 is FQDESV (reference sequence). The CDR3 coding sequence is TGTGCCAGCAGCTTAGTCGTACGACTAGCGGGAATCACCGAGCAGCACTTT. This translates into CASSLVVRLAGITEQHF.

This clonotype was counted ten times or more. The V and J genes are TRBV4-1 and TRBJ1-2; a possible D gene is TRBD1 (6 bases). Trimming left V 2 bases short and J 8 bases short, with 12 bases between. CDR3 size: 13 residues. Germline V gene lookup returns CDR1 MGHRA and CDR2 YSYEKL. The CDR3, as DNA: TGCGCCAGCAGCCAACCAGGGGTTCGGGGCTACACCTTC. This translates into CASSQPGVRGYTF.

The V and J genes are TRBV30 and TRBJ2-7; 11 nucleotides match TRBD1. This CDR3 contains 12 residues. V was clipped by 5 bases and J by 4 bases; unmatched bases: 1. The germline V gene encodes CDR1 GTSNPN and CDR2 SVGIG (reference sequence). Written as DNA, the CDR3 is TGTGCCTGGGGGACAGGGGGGTACGAGCAGTACTTC. Protein sequence: CAWGTGGYEQYF.

V gene TRBV6-1 combines with J gene TRBJ1-1; possibly TRBD1 for D (6 bases). Trimming shortened V by 6 bases and J by 4 bases, and 9 bases separated the two germline ends. The germline V gene encodes CDR1 MNHNS and CDR2 SASEGT. The CDR3 is made up of 12 amino acids. As DNA, the CDR3 is TGTGCCAGCAGACAGGGTAGCACTGAAGCTTTCTTT. Protein sequence: CASRQGSTEAFF.

This clonotype was found a few times. The chain carries TRBV20-1 and TRBJ1-4; 7 bases fit TRBD1. This CDR3 is 11 amino acids long. The V gene end was trimmed by 3 bases and the J gene end by 11 bases; junction bases not matched to a gene: 3. Germline V gives CDR1 DFQATT, CDR2 SNEGSKA (reference sequence). The CDR3: CSASTGDKLFF. For the CDR3, the DNA is TGCAGTGCTAGTACAGGGGATAAACTGTTTTTT.

The chain employs TRBV9 and TRBJ1-6; 8 positions match TRBD1. This CDR3 contains 15 residues. After removal of 0 bases from V and 9 bases from J, the junction contained 5 bases not matched to a gene. CDR1 and CDR2 from the germline V gene are SGDLS and YYNGEE. The CDR3 region is CASSVALDRASPLHF. In DNA, the CDR3 is TGTGCCAGCAGCGTAGCCCTGGACAGGGCTTCACCCCTCCACTTT. Variable domain in full (rest from reference TRBV9 and TRBJ1-6): DSGVTQTPKHLITATGQRVTLRCSPRSGDLSVYWYQQSLDQGLQFLIQYYNGEERAKGNILERFSAQQFPDLHSELNLSSLELGDSALYFCASSVALDRASPLHFGNGTRLTVT.

This clonotype appeared once. The chain employs TRBV6-2 or TRBV6-3 and TRBJ1-6, with D perhaps TRBD1 (6 bases). The germline V gene encodes CDR1 MNHEY and CDR2 SVGEGT. The V gene lost 3 bases and the J gene lost 14 bases, with 26 bases spanning the gap. This CDR3 comprises 17 residues. The CDR3 sequence: CASSYILVEGQRLSLHF. The CDR3 bases are TGTGCCAGCAGTTATATTCTGGTTGAAGGACAGAGATTATCCCTCCACTTT.

This clonotype came up many times. J is TRBJ1-4 and V is TRBV5-1; D is undetermined. The CDR3 spans 14 residues. CDR1 is SGHRS, CDR2 YFSETQ, per germline. Trimming took 0 bases from V and 7 from J, leaving 10 bases between them. CDR3: CASSLGVPGEKLFF. CDR3 DNA: TGCGCCAGCAGCTTGGGGGTCCCAGGTGAAAAACTGTTTTTT.

The rearrangement links TRBV20-1 to TRBJ1-2; 8 bases map to TRBD1. Germline loops: CDR1 DFQATT, CDR2 SNEGSKA (reference sequence). V lost 0 bases and J lost 4; bases outside the gene matches: 7. This CDR3 is built from 15 residues. The CDR3 nucleotides are TGCAGTGCTAGAGATCCGGCAGGGGGCGTCTATGGCTACACCTTC. It codes for CSARDPAGGVYGYTF.

The chain carries TRBV5-6 and TRBJ1-1; D may be TRBD1 (5 bases). The CDR3 sequence is 13 residues long. CDR1 and CDR2 (germline): SGHDT, YYEEEE. V gave up 5 bases and J gave up 8 bases, with 16 bases separating them. The CDR3 nucleotides are TGTGCCAGCAGAAGTCAAGGGGTCAAAGAAGCTTTCTTT. Protein: CASRSQGVKEAFF.

The CDR3 coding sequence is TGCAGTGCCCGACAGAGCAATCAGCCCCAGCATTTT. Translated: CSARQSNQPQHF. The chain has TRBV20-1 and TRBJ1-5; D perhaps matches TRBD1 (5 bases). The CDR3 runs 12 residues. The germline gives CDR1 DFQATT, CDR2 SNEGSKA (reference sequence). Trimming took 6 bases from V and 1 from J, leaving 7 bases between them.

The chain is built from TRBV16 and TRBJ2-1; 13 positions match TRBD2. This CDR3 spans 17 amino acids. V dropped 3 bases and J dropped 8; count of bases not matched to a gene: 10. Germline V gene sequence: CDR1 KGHSY, CDR2 FQNENV. Here the CDR3 DNA reads TGTGCCAGCAGCCATCTAGGGACTAGCGGGGTGTGGTATGAGCAGTTCTTC. Protein: CASSHLGTSGVWYEQFF.

This clonotype was detected only once. The rearrangement links TRBV29-1 to TRBJ2-7, with 7 bases fitting TRBD1. From germline, CDR1 is SQVTM and CDR2 ANQGSEA. CDR3 length: 13 amino acids. J gave up 5 bases and V 7 bases, and 11 bases lay outside the gene matches. The CDR3 spells CSGVTGHDHEQYF. In DNA form, the CDR3 reads TGCAGCGGGGTGACAGGGCACGACCACGAGCAGTACTTC.

The chain couples TRBV20-1 to TRBJ2-7, with 9 bases matching TRBD2. Germline CDR1 and CDR2: DFQATT and SNEGSKA (reference sequence). J gave up 3 bases and V 6 bases, and 6 bases lay outside the gene matches. The CDR3 loop spans 13 amino acids. DNA for the CDR3: TGCAGTGCCTCTAGCGGGGAACTCTACGAGCAGTACTTC. Encoded protein: CSASSGELYEQYF.

This clonotype showed up many times. The rearrangement links TRBV6-5 to TRBJ2-7; 7 bases match TRBD1. The J segment lost 0 bases and the V segment lost 2 bases, leaving 1 base of the junction unmatched. The CDR3 is made up of 14 amino acids. Germline V gives CDR1 MNHEY, CDR2 SVGAGI. CDR3 in amino acids: CASSYGQVSYEQYF. As DNA, the CDR3 is TGTGCCAGCAGTTACGGACAGGTCTCCTACGAGCAGTACTTC.

The V and J genes are TRBV7-6 and TRBJ1-1; D is unresolved. V was pared by 6 bases and J by 8 bases, with 7 bases between. This CDR3 has 10 amino acids. The germline V gene has CDR1 SGHVS and CDR2 FNYEAQ. CDR3: CASSGGEAFF. CDR3 sequence (DNA): TGTGCCAGCAGTGGAGGGGAAGCTTTCTTT.

The chain carries TRBV7-3 and TRBJ2-1; D is undetermined. The length of the CDR3 is 13 residues. Per the germline V gene, CDR1 is SGHTA and CDR2 is FQGTGA. Deletions cut 1 base from V and 7 bases from J, with 8 bases between. The CDR3 DNA is TGTGCCAGCAGCTTAAAAGGGATAAATGAGCAGTTCTTC. Its translation is CASSLKGINEQFF.

The J gene is TRBJ1-2, the V gene TRBV7-6; D is undetermined. This CDR3 has 12 amino acids. The germline V and J ends were trimmed by 2 bases and 7 bases, with 8 bases remaining between them. Germline CDR1 reads SGHVS; CDR2 reads FNYEAQ. The DNA for the CDR3 is TGTGCCAGCAGCTTAAAGGGATCTGGCTACACCTTC. Its protein product is CASSLKGSGYTF.

This clonotype is a singleton in its sample. This chain joins TRBV9 and TRBJ1-2; D remains unclear. The V gene lost 4 bases and the J gene lost 1 base, with 14 bases spanning the gap. Germline-derived CDR1 and CDR2 are SGDLS and YYNGEE. This CDR3 comprises 15 residues. As DNA, the CDR3 is TGTGCCAGCAGCACCCCCGCCGGGCTTAACTATGGCTACACCTTC. Translating it yields CASSTPAGLNYGYTF.

This clonotype was observed a handful of times. The V call is TRBV30, the J call TRBJ1-4, with D tentatively TRBD1 (6 bases). Germline V gene data show CDR1 as GTSNPN and CDR2 as SVGIG (reference sequence). V dropped 5 bases and J dropped 7 bases, with 14 bases sitting between them. The CDR3 covers 13 residues. CDR3 sequence (DNA): TGTGCCTGGCTTGGCGGCAGGGGTGAAAAACTGTTTTTT. Translating gives CAWLGGRGEKLFF. Full variable domain (missing parts from reference TRBV30 and TRBJ1-4): SQTIHQWPATLVQPVGSPLSLECTVEGTSNPNLYWYRQAAGRGLQLLFYSVGIGQISSEVPQNLSASRPQDRQFILSSKKLLLSDSGFYLCAWLGGRGEKLFFGSGTQLSVL.

CDR3 residues: CASRPAGQGNEQYF. The DNA of the CDR3 is TGCGCCAGCAGACCCGCGGGACAGGGTAACGAGCAGTACTTC. The chain recombines TRBV4-3 with TRBJ2-7, with 9 bases lining up with TRBD1. The CDR3 totals 14 residues. CDR1 LGHNA and CDR2 YSLEER come from the germline V gene. V dropped 6 bases and J dropped 5; count of bases not matched to a gene: 8.